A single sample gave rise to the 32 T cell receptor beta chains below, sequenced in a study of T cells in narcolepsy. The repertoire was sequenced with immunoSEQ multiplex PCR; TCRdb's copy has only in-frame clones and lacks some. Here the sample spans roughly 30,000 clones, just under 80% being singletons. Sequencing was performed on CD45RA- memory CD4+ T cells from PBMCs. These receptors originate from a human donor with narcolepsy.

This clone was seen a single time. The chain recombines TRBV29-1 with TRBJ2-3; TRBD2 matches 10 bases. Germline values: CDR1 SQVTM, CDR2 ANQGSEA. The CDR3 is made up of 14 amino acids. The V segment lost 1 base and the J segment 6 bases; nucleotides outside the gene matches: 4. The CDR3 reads CSVEALAGTDTQYF. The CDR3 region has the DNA TGCAGCGTTGAAGCACTAGCGGGAACGGATACGCAGTATTTT.

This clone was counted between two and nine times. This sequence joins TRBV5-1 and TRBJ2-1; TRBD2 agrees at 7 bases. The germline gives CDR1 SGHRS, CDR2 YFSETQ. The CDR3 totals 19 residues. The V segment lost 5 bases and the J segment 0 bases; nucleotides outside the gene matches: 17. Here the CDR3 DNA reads TGCGCCAGCAGTTACCTCTTGACGGGAGGCTTCAGCTCCTACAATGAGCAGTTCTTC. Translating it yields CASSYLLTGGFSSYNEQFF.

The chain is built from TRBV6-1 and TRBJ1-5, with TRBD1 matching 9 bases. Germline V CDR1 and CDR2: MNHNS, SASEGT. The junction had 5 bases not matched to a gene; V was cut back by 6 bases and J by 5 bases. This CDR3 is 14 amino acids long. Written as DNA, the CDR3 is TGTGCCAGCAGGGGACAGGGAGTTGATCAGCCCCAGCATTTT. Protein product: CASRGQGVDQPQHF.

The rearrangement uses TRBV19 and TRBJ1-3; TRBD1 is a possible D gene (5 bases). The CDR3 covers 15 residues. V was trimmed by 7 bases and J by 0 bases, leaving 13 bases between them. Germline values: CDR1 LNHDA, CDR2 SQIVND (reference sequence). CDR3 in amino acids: CASIGTARSGNTIYF. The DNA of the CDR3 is TGTGCCAGTATAGGGACGGCCCGCTCTGGAAACACCATATATTTT.

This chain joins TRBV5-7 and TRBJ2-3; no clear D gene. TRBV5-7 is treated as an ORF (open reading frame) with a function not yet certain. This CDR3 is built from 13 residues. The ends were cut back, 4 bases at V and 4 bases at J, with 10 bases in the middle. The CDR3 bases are TGTGCCAGCAGCCAACTCGGCGCAGATACGCAGTATTTT. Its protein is CASSQLGADTQYF.

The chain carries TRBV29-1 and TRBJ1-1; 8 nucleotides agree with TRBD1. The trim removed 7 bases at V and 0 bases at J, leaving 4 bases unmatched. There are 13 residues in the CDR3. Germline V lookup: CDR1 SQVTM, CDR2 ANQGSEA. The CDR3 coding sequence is TGCAGCGCTGGGACAGGTATGAACACTGAAGCTTTCTTT. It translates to CSAGTGMNTEAFF.

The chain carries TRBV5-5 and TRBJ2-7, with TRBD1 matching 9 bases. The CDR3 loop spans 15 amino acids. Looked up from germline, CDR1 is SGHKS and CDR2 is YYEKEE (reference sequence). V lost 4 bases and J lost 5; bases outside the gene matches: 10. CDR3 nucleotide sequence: TGTGCCAGCAGCCTCACCGGGACAGGGCCTAACGAGCAGTACTTC. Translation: CASSLTGTGPNEQYF.

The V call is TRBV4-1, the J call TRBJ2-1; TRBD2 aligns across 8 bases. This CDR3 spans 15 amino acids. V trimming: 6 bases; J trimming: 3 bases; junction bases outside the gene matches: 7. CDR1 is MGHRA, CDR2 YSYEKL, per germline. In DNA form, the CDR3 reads TGCGCCAGCAGTTTCAGCGGGAGCATCTACAATGAGCAGTTCTTC. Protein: CASSFSGSIYNEQFF.

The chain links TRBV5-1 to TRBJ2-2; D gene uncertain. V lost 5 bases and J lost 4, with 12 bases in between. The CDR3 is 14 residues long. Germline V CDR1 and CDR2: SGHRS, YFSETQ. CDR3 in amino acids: CASRPLQITGELFF. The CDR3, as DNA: TGCGCCAGCAGACCACTCCAAATCACCGGGGAGCTGTTTTTT.

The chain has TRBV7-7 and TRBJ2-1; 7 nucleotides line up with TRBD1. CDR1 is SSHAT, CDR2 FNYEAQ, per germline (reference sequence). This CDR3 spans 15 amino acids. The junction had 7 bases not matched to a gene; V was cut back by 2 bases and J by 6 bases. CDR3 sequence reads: CASSLKTGMGNEQFF. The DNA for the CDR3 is TGTGCCAGCAGCTTAAAGACAGGGATGGGCAATGAGCAGTTCTTC. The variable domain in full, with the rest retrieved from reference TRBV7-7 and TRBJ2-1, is GAGVSQSPRYKVTKRGQDVTLRCDPISSHATLYWYQQALGQGPEFLTYFNYEAQPDKSGLPSDRFSAERPEGSISTLTIQRTEQRDSAMYRCASSLKTGMGNEQFFGPGTRLTVL.

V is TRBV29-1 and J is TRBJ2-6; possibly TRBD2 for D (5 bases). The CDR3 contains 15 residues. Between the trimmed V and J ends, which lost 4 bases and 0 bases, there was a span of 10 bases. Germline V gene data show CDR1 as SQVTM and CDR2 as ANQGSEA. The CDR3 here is CSVAGSYSGANVLTF. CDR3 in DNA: TGCAGCGTTGCGGGGAGCTACTCTGGGGCCAACGTCCTGACTTTC.

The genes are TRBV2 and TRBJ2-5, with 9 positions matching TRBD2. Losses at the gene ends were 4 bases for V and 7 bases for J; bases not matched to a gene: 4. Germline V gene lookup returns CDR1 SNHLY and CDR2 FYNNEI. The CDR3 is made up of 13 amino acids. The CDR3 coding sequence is TGTGCCAGCAGTGGCGGGAGGGCAATGACCCAGTACTTC. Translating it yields CASSGGRAMTQYF.

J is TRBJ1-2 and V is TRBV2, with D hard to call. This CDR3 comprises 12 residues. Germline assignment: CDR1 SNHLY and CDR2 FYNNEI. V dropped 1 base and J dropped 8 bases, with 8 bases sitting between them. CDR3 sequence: CASSEGIGGYTF. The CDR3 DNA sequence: TGTGCCAGCAGTGAAGGTATCGGGGGCTACACCTTC. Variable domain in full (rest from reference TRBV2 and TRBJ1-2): EPEVTQTPSHQVTQMGQEVILRCVPISNHLYFYWYRQILGQKVEFLVSFYNNEISEKSEIFDDQFSVERPDGSNFTLKIRSTKLEDSAMYFCASSEGIGGYTFGSGTRLTVV.

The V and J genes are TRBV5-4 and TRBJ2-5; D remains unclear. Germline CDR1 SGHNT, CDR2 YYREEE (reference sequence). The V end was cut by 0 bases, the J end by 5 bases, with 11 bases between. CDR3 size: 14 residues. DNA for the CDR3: TGTGCCAGCAGCTTGGAACTCGAGAAGGAGACCCAGTACTTC. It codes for CASSLELEKETQYF.

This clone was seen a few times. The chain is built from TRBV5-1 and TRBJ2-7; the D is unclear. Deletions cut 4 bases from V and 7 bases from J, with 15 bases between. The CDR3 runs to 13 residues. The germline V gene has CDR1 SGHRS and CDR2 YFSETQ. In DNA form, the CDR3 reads TGCGCCAGCAGCAACCCTCCCGGCGGAGAGCAGTACTTC. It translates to CASSNPPGGEQYF.

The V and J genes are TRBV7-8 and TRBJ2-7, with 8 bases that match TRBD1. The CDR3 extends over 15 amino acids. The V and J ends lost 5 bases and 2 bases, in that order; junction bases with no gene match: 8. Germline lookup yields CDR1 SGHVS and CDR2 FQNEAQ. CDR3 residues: CASSPRQGWAYEQYF. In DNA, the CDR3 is TGTGCCAGCAGCCCTAGACAGGGGTGGGCCTACGAGCAGTACTTC.

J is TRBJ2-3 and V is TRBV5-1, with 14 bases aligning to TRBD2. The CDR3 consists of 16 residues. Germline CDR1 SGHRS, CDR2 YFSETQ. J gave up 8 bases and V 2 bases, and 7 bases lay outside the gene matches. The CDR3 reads CASSFRTSGGSGTQYF. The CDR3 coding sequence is TGCGCCAGCAGCTTTAGGACTAGCGGGGGGTCAGGTACGCAGTATTTT.

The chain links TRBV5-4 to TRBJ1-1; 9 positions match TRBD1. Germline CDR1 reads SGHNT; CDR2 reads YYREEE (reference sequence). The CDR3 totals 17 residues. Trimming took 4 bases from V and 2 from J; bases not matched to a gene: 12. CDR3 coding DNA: TGTGCCAGCAGCCCGACAGGGGGATTAGCCGAAAACACTGAAGCTTTCTTT. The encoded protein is CASSPTGGLAENTEAFF.

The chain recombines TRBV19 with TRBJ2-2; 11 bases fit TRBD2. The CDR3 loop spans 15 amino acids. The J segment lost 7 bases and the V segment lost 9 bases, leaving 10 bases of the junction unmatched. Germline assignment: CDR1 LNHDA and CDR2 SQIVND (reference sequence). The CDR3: CASARLAGRVGELFF. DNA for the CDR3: TGTGCCAGCGCAAGACTAGCGGGACGTGTCGGGGAGCTGTTTTTT.

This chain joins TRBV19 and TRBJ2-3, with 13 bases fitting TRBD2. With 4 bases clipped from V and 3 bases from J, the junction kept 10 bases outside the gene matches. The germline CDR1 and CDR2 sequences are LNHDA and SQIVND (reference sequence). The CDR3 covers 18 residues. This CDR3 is CASSTWTSGRRLTDTQYF. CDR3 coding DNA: TGTGCCAGTAGTACTTGGACTAGCGGGAGAAGGTTAACAGATACGCAGTATTTT.

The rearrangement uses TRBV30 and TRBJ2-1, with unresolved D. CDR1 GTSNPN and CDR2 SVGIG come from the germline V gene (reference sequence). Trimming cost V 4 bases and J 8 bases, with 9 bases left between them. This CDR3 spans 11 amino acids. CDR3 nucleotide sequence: TGTGCCTGGACCTCCGGGTATGAGCAGTTCTTC. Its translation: CAWTSGYEQFF.

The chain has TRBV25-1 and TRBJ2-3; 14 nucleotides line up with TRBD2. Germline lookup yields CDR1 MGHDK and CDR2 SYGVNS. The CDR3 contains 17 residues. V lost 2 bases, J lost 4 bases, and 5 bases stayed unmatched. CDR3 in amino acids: CASSEPTSGRASDTQYF. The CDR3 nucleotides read TGTGCCAGCAGTGAACCGACTAGCGGGAGGGCCTCAGATACGCAGTATTTT. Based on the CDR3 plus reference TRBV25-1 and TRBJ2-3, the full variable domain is EADIYQTPRYLVIGTGKKITLECSQTMGHDKMYWYQQDPGMELHLIHYSYGVNSTEKGDLSSESTVSRIRTEHFPLTLESARPSHTSQYLCASSEPTSGRASDTQYFGPGTRLTVL.

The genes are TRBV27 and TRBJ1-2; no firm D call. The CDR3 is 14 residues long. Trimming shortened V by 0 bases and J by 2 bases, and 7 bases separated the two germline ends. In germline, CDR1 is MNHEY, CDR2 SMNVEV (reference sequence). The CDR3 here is CASSLSSLNYGYTF. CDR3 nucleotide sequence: TGTGCCAGCAGTTTATCTTCCCTAAACTATGGCTACACCTTC.

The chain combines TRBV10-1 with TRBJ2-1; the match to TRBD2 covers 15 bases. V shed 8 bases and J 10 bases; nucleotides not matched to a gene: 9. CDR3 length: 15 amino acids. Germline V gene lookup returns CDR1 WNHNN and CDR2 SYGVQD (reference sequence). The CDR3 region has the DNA TGCGCCAGCGGATGGACTAGCGGGGGGGCGGGCGAGCAGTTCTTC. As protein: CASGWTSGGAGEQFF.

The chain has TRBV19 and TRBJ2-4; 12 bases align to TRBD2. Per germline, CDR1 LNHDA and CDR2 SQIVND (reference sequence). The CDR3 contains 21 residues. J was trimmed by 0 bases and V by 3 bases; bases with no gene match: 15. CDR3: CASSMRLAGGPSPLAKNIQYF. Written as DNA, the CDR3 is TGTGCCAGTAGTATGCGCCTAGCGGGAGGGCCAAGTCCCCTAGCCAAAAACATTCAGTACTTC.

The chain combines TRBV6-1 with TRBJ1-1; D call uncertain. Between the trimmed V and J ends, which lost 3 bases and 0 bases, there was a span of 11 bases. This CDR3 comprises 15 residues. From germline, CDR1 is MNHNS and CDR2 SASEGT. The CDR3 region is CASSDRASMNTEAFF. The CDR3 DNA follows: TGTGCCAGCAGTGATCGGGCCAGCATGAACACTGAAGCTTTCTTT.

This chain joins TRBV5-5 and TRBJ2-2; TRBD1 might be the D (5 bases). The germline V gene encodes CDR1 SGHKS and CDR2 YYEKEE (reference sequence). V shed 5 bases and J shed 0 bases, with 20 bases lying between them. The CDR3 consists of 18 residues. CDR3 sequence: CASRGPWQASSNTGELFF. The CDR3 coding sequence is TGTGCCAGCAGGGGGCCCTGGCAGGCTTCTTCGAACACCGGGGAGCTGTTTTTT.

This CDR3 is CASSRDSSYGYTF. CDR3 nucleotide sequence: TGTGCCAGCAGCAGAGACAGCTCCTATGGCTACACCTTC. This chain links TRBV6-1 with TRBJ1-2; TRBD1 might be the D (5 bases). Germline V CDR1 and CDR2: MNHNS, SASEGT. V was trimmed by 6 bases and J by 4 bases, leaving 12 bases between them. The CDR3 sequence is 13 residues long.

CDR3 bases: TGTGCCACCAGCCCCCGGGACCAGAACACTGAAGCTTTCTTT. This gives the protein CATSPRDQNTEAFF. The chain carries TRBV15 and TRBJ1-1; D is possibly TRBD1 (5 bases). Germline CDR1 reads LNHNV; CDR2 reads YYDKDF (reference sequence). This CDR3 has 14 residues. Trimming took off 5 bases at V and 1 base at J, with 11 bases between the two ends.

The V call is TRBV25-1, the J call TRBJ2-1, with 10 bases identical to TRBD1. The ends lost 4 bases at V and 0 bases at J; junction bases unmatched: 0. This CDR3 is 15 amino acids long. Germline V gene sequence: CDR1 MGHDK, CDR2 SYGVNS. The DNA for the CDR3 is TGTGCCAGCAGTGGGGACAGGGGCTCCTACAATGAGCAGTTCTTC. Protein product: CASSGDRGSYNEQFF. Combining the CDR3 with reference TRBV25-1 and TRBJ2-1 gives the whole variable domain EADIYQTPRYLVIGTGKKITLECSQTMGHDKMYWYQQDPGMELHLIHYSYGVNSTEKGDLSSESTVSRIRTEHFPLTLESARPSHTSQYLCASSGDRGSYNEQFFGPGTRLTVL.

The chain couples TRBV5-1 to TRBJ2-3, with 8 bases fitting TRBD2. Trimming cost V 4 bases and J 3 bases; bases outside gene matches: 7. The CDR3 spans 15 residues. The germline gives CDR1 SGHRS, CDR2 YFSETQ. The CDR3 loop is CASSLRGVRTDTQYF. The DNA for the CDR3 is TGCGCCAGCAGCCTGCGGGGGGTGAGGACAGATACGCAGTATTTT.

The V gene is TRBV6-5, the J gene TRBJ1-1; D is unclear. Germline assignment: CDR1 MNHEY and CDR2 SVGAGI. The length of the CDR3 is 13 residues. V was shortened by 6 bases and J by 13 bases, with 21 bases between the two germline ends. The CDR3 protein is CASRAAATRKFFF. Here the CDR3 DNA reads TGTGCCAGCAGGGCGGCAGCAACGAGGAAGTTTTTCTTT.